This record concerns one T cell receptor beta chain sequence. Its antigen is unknown. V shed 4 bases and J 9 bases; nucleotides not matched to a gene: 12. Per germline, CDR1 SGHNT and CDR2 YYREEE (reference sequence). The CDR3 sequence is 16 residues long. The sample belongs to a study of siplizumab effects on memory and regulatory T cells. Study-wide results and caveats: Memory cells seemed less diverse than naive T cells, which also seemed major contributors to the alloresponse.

Approximately 100,000 TCR templates underwent assay in each sample. Assay used: immunoSEQ multiplex PCR; TCRdb lists only in-frame clones, some missing. The sample includes tens of thousands of clones, 75% to 95% of them seen just once. The sequencing sample was made of CD8+ T cells sorted from blood. This chain joins TRBV5-4 and TRBJ2-1; 11 bases line up with TRBD2. The TCR was taken from a human donor in good health. In DNA form, the CDR3 reads TGTGCCAGCAGCCCGGGGCTTAGCGGGGGGGCGAGTGAGCAGTTCTTC. It is translated as CASSPGLSGGASEQFF.